This T cell receptor beta chain was sequenced for a study of blood T cell repertoires in COVID-19. Study summary: The origin of the acute and convalescent COVID-19 samples was the United States, Italy and Spain.

Measured with immunoSEQ multiplex PCR; TCRdb has only the in-frame clones, and not every one. The data hold 180,000 or so clones, with roughly 76% observed a single time. The CDR3 runs 16 residues. Germline CDR1 reads LNHNV; CDR2 reads YYDKDF (reference sequence). J lost 5 bases, V lost 3 bases, and 10 bases had no gene match. The sequencing sample was made of peripheral blood. The clonotype comes from a woman in her forties or fifties with active or convalescent COVID-19. The rearrangement joins TRBV15 to TRBJ2-1; 7 positions match TRBD2. CDR3 in DNA: TGTGCCACCAGCAGGGCCATGCGGGGGTCAAACAATGAGCAGTTCTTC. This gives the protein CATSRAMRGSNNEQFF.